The 3 T cell receptor beta chains below come from one sample, sequenced in a study of T cell responses to AZD1222 COVID-19 vaccine. TCRdb keeps only in-frame clones here, not all; method: immunoSEQ multiplex PCR. The sample lists 120,000 to 150,000 clones, about 91% occurring once. The specimen comprised peripheral blood, sampled on day 0 of AZD1222 vaccination. The receptors here all came from an adult in good health.

CDR3 residues: CSARKGNEQYF. DNA of the CDR3: TGCAGTGCTAGGAAGGGCAACGAGCAGTACTTC. The chain links TRBV20-1 to TRBJ2-7; D not resolved. Germline V gives CDR1 DFQATT, CDR2 SNEGSKA (reference sequence). Trimming took 3 bases from V and 5 from J, leaving 8 bases between them. The CDR3 totals 11 residues.

As to this clone: An end of the junction differs from the germline gene, which may be a read error. The chain combines TRBV28 with TRBJ1-5; no clear D gene. The CDR3 runs 18 residues. Germline CDR1 and CDR2: MDHEN and SYDVKM. The CDR3 loop reads CASSSSTDGGIGNQSQHF. In nucleotides, the CDR3 is TGTGCCAGCAGTTCCTCAACCGACGGAGGGATAGGAAATCAGTCCCAGCATTTT.

This clone has only one observation. The rearrangement uses TRBV13 and TRBJ1-2; D call uncertain. The CDR3 runs to 15 residues. CDR1 PRHDT and CDR2 FYEKMQ come from the germline V gene (reference sequence). Trimming pared 0 bases from V and 8 bases from J, leaving 16 bases between. This chain's CDR3 is CASSLGRQTTKGYTF. CDR3 sequence (DNA): TGTGCCAGCAGCTTAGGCCGGCAGACTACTAAAGGCTACACCTTC.